These 9 T cell receptor beta chains were sequenced from one sample in a study of T cells after yellow fever vaccination. TCRdb called the 5' RACE reads again in MiXCR, with one record for every CDR3 protein. The sample consists of some 300,000 distinct CDR3 sequences, approximately 8% of them appearing once. Specimen: CD4+ T cells sorted from PBMCs, collected 5 days after the yellow fever booster vaccination. All receptors come from a man aged 18 to 30 who received the YFV17D yellow fever vaccine.

The chain has TRBV5-1 and TRBJ2-3; D tentatively reads TRBD1 or TRBD2 (5 bases each). CDR3 length equals 15 residues. Germline values: CDR1 SGHRS, CDR2 YFSETQ. Trimming took off 4 bases at V and 3 bases at J, with 15 bases between the two ends. CDR3 coding DNA: TGCGCCAGCAGCCGGCGGCCGGGACCGACAGATACGCAGTATTTT. It is translated as CASSRRPGPTDTQYF.

This clonotype was detected a few times. This chain links TRBV4-3 with TRBJ2-3; D unclear. Germline V CDR1 and CDR2: LGHNA, YSLEER. Trimming stripped 1 base from V and 6 bases from J, with 14 bases between. CDR3 length: 15 amino acids. The CDR3 here is CASSQATDPRDTQYF. The CDR3 DNA reads TGCGCCAGCAGCCAAGCTACGGATCCGAGGGATACGCAGTATTTT.

In this sample, this clonotype turned up once. This chain links TRBV20-1 with TRBJ1-3; D is unresolved. Trimming stripped 1 base from V and 3 bases from J, with 10 bases between. The CDR3 runs to 14 residues. Germline V CDR1 and CDR2: DFQATT, SNEGSKA (reference sequence). CDR3 nucleotides: TGCAGTGCTAGAGTGGAGGGTGTTGGAAACACCATATATTTT. It specifies CSARVEGVGNTIYF.

The table lists this clonotype with many counts. V is TRBV7-8 and J is TRBJ2-1; 7 bases are a match to TRBD2. This CDR3 contains 14 residues. With 7 bases clipped from V and 6 bases from J, the junction kept 9 bases outside the gene matches. CDR1 and CDR2 from the germline V gene are SGHVS and FQNEAQ. Here the CDR3 DNA reads TGTGCCAGCAACGCTGCGGGGGTACTCAATGAGCAGTTCTTC. It is translated as CASNAAGVLNEQFF.

This clonotype was seen a few times. The gene calls are TRBV7-9 and TRBJ2-7; D might be TRBD1 or TRBD2, each matching 5 bases. The CDR3 is 13 amino acids. The germline V gene has CDR1 SEHNR and CDR2 FQNEAQ (reference sequence). The V end lost 5 bases, the J end lost 6 bases, and 14 bases lay between the germline ends. The CDR3 DNA sequence: TGTGCCAGCAGCCCCGGGGCAGGGCGCGAGCAGTACGTC. This gives the protein CASSPGAGREQYV.

This clonotype has more than one count but fewer than ten. The chain couples TRBV5-1 to TRBJ2-7, with TRBD2 matching over 8 bases. Germline CDR1 SGHRS, CDR2 YFSETQ. The CDR3 is 16 residues long. V lost 4 bases, J lost 4 bases, and 13 bases stayed unmatched. In nucleotides, the CDR3 is TGCGCCAGCAGCCTGGGGCTAGCGGGTGCCCAATACGAGCAGTACTTC. Its translation is CASSLGLAGAQYEQYF.

This clonotype has only a few counts. This sequence joins TRBV11-2 and TRBJ2-7; 7 bases fit TRBD1. The CDR3 runs 15 residues. V gave up 7 bases and J gave up 3 bases; unmatched junction bases: 12. Germline CDR1 reads SGHAT; CDR2 reads FQNNGV. The CDR3 coding sequence is TGTGCCAGCACCCGTCAGGGGGTCGGGTACTACGAGCAGTACGTC. This encodes CASTRQGVGYYEQYV.

This clonotype was recorded a few times. The chain links TRBV9 to TRBJ2-3, with TRBD2 matching 10 bases. This CDR3 comprises 16 residues. Germline CDR1 is SGDLS and CDR2 is YYNGEE. V trimming: 0 bases; J trimming: 5 bases; junction bases outside the gene matches: 6. In DNA form, the CDR3 reads TGTGCCAGCAGCGTAGCAGCGGGGGGGCCAGTAGATACGCAGTATTTT. Translating it yields CASSVAAGGPVDTQYF.

This clonotype was counted at least ten times. The chain employs TRBV20-1 and TRBJ2-7; D possibly corresponds to TRBD1 (6 bases). This CDR3 region has 13 residues. Trimming took off 0 bases at V and 4 bases at J, with 10 bases between the two ends. Germline V gene lookup returns CDR1 DFQATT and CDR2 SNEGSKA (reference sequence). The CDR3 sequence: CSARDPRGYEQYF. The CDR3 bases are TGCAGTGCTAGAGATCCCAGGGGATACGAGCAGTACTTC.